This record concerns one T cell receptor (beta chain) sequence. TCRdb re-analysed the multiplex PCR reads in MiXCR, keeping a single row per CDR3 protein. This sample carries 20,000 to 25,000 distinct CDR3 sequences, roughly 60% of them seen once, and the ten largest clones take 15% to 20%. These data originate in a study of breast tumors, draining lymph nodes, adjacent tissues. Germline values: CDR1 SGHNT, CDR2 YYREEE (reference sequence). The CDR3 length is 14 residues. Trimming took off 3 bases at V and 5 bases at J, with 14 bases between the two ends. The receptor was isolated from a female donor with breast cancer. Some clones in this sample may be carry-over from other donors' samples. This chain joins TRBV5-4 and TRBJ2-5; no clear D gene. Material: tumor-adjacent breast tissue. CDR3 sequence reads: CASSSPRSMETQYF. CDR3 DNA: TGTGCCAGCAGCTCCCCACGATCAATGGAGACCCAGTACTTC.